The clone carrying this TCR beta chain was seen many times. No antigen is known for it. This sample is drawn from a study of blood T cells in healthy people across ages. About the study: Researchers report that template switching captured about one barcoded beta molecule per two T cells. General study results and limits: Since the PBMCs were unsorted, naive and antigen-experienced cells could not be conclusively compared. A roughly linear fall in TCR beta diversity per million T cells was seen with increasing age.

PBMCs were isolated at a quantity of at least 7 million per sample. PCR was performed a second time for about 7 to 12 cycles using a sample-barcoded 5' primer and a J-beta primer mix. Via MiXCR, TCRdb re-called the 5' RACE reads, giving one row per CDR3 protein. The sample holds hundreds of thousands of distinct CDR3 sequences, about 34% seen once. V dropped 1 base and J dropped 8 bases, with 10 bases sitting between them. The CDR3 spans 13 residues. CDR1 is SGHRS, CDR2 YFSETQ, per germline. Material: blood. V gene TRBV5-1 combines with J gene TRBJ2-1; D remains ambiguous. This sequence was found in an elderly woman in good health. CDR3 amino acids: CASSLNEKDEQFF. The CDR3 nucleotides read TGCGCCAGCAGCTTGAACGAGAAGGATGAGCAGTTCTTC.